This TCR beta chain was sequenced for a study of OX40 agonist ivuxolimab in advanced cancers. Study as a whole: Partial responses were recorded for three patients, including one with hepatocellular carcinoma and two with cutaneous melanoma.

Whole-study findings and limits: The specificity for antigen of the expanded peripheral T cells was not determined. Expanded clones belonging to CD8+ T cells outnumbered, on average, those of CD4+.

The protocol was immunoSEQ multiplex PCR, while the TCRdb copy is restricted to in-frame clones and leaves out a portion. The sample shows just over 20,000 clones, around 76% of them seen only once. With respect to this clone: Its antigen is unidentified.

Sequencing was performed on CD4+ or CD8+ T cells sorted from blood, taken in a trial of the OX40 agonist ivuxolimab. The sequence was obtained from an adult with an advanced solid tumor such as melanoma, head and neck, liver or kidney cancer.

Here the CDR3 reads CASSSSQAVSTEAFF. The DNA of the CDR3 is TGTGCCAGCTCCAGCAGTCAGGCTGTTAGCACTGAAGCTTTCTTT. The chain couples TRBV2 to TRBJ1-1; no definite D call. Germline lookup yields CDR1 SNHLY and CDR2 FYNNEI. The CDR3 length is 15 residues. V shed 8 bases and J shed 4 bases, with 20 bases lying between them.